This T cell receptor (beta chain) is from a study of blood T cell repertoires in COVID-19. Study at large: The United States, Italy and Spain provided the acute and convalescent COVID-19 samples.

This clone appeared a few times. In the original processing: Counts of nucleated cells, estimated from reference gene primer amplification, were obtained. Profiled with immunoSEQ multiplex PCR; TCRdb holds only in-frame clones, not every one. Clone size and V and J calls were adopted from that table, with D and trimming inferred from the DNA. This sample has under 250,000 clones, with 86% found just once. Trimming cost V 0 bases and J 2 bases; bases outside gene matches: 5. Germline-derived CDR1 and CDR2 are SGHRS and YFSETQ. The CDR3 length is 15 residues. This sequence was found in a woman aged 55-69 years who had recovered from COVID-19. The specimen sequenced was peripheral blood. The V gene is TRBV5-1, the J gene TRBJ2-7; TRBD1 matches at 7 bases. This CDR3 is CASSLALGTAYEQYF. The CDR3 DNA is TGCGCCAGCAGCTTGGCCTTAGGGACAGCCTACGAGCAGTACTTC.